The rows below give T cell receptor beta chains drawn from one sample of a study of control samples from healthy donors and cancer patients. Assay used: immunoSEQ multiplex PCR; TCRdb lists only in-frame clones, some missing. The repertoire has roughly 130,000 clones, 75% to 95% of them found once; the top ten carry around 7.9%. Material: blood. All receptors come from a man aged 18 to 29 in good health. Both conserved end residues are part of each CDR3. The D gene is left open where the match is weak. Expanded clones are given a class, and other clones once, few, many or no size at all.

clone_size j_call v_call d_call cdr3_aa cdr3_nt
- TRBJ2-5 TRBV5-1 TRBD1 CASSLGQGETQYF TGCGCCAGCAGCTTAGGACAGGGGGAGACCCAGTACTTC
- TRBJ1-5 TRBV10-3 - CAIGNENNQPQHF TGTGCCATCGGAAATGAGAACAATCAGCCCCAGCATTTT
- TRBJ2-5 TRBV18 - CASSRGVGSQETQYF TGTGCCAGCTCACGTGGGGTCGGGAGTCAAGAGACCCAGTACTTC
- TRBJ1-1 TRBV6-5 - CATRVSRNTEAFF TGTGCCACCAGAGTAAGTCGGAACACTGAAGCTTTCTTT
- TRBJ2-3 TRBV9 - CASNEGEGSDTQYF TGTGCCAGCAACGAAGGGGAAGGGTCAGATACGCAGTATTTT
- TRBJ1-1 TRBV29-1 TRBD1 CSVVSLQGRTEAFF TGCAGCGTTGTCTCTCTACAGGGGAGGACTGAAGCTTTCTTT
- TRBJ2-7 TRBV4-1 - CASSQVTGTYEQYF TGCGCCAGCAGCCAAGTAACAGGTACCTACGAGCAGTACTTC
- TRBJ2-1 TRBV19 - CASSGRLGADEQFF TGTGCCAGTAGTGGACGGTTAGGGGCAGATGAGCAGTTCTTC
- TRBJ2-1 TRBV19 - CASRRGLNEQFF TGTGCCAGTAGGAGAGGGCTGAATGAGCAGTTCTTC
- TRBJ1-4 TRBV25-1 TRBD1 CASSEWTGTNEKLFF TGTGCCAGCAGTGAATGGACAGGAACAAATGAAAAACTGTTTTTT
- TRBJ2-7 TRBV5-1 TRBD2 CASSLGARLAGRTYEQYF TGCGCCAGCAGCTTGGGGGCACGACTAGCGGGGCGGACCTACGAGCAGTACTTC
- TRBJ1-2 TRBV6-1 - CASSELRSYYGYTF TGTGCCAGCAGTGAACTCCGCAGCTACTATGGCTACACCTTC
- TRBJ1-2 TRBV6-6 TRBD1 CASGVDRLPYGYTF TGTGCCAGCGGGGTGGACAGGCTACCCTATGGCTACACCTTC
few TRBJ1-5 TRBV5-4 - CASSFPTNQPQHF TGTGCCAGCAGCTTTCCCACGAATCAGCCCCAGCATTTT
- TRBJ2-3 TRBV27 - CASSLFPGIRTDTQYF TGTGCCAGCAGTTTATTCCCTGGAATACGCACAGATACGCAGTATTTT
- TRBJ2-7 TRBV30 - CAWSVSGREQYF TGTGCCTGGAGTGTATCGGGTCGCGAGCAGTACTTC
- TRBJ1-6 TRBV10-2 - CASSESGNSPLHF TGCGCCAGCAGTGAGTCGGGTAATTCACCCCTCCACTTT
once TRBJ2-5 TRBV2 - CASSEVGQETQYF TGTGCCAGCAGTGAAGTCGGTCAAGAGACCCAGTACTTC
- TRBJ2-7 TRBV5-4 TRBD1 CASSRGQGAYEQYF TGTGCCAGCAGCCGGGGACAGGGGGCCTACGAGCAGTACTTC
- TRBJ2-5 TRBV9 - CASSVGPRETQYF TGTGCCAGCAGCGTCGGACCGCGGGAGACCCAGTACTTC
- TRBJ1-2 TRBV6-5 TRBD1 CASRETGYYGYTF TGTGCCAGCAGGGAGACAGGGTACTATGGCTACACCTTC
- TRBJ1-5 TRBV4-2 TRBD1 CASSKATGGGRSNQPQHF TGTGCCAGCAGTAAAGCGACAGGGGGGGGGAGGAGCAATCAGCCCCAGCATTTT
- TRBJ2-7 TRBV11-2 TRBD1 CASSLSGTGYPSSYEQYF TGTGCCAGCAGCCTTTCCGGGACAGGGTACCCTAGCTCCTACGAGCAGTACTTC
- TRBJ2-2 TRBV3-1/TRBV3-2 - CASSFRTDTGELFF TGTGCCAGCAGCTTTCGGACAGACACCGGGGAGCTGTTTTTT
- TRBJ2-7 TRBV9 - CASSVGSGGSYEQYF TGTGCCAGCAGCGTCGGCTCTGGAGGGAGCTACGAGCAGTACTTC
once TRBJ2-1 TRBV6-6 - CASNPKGPNEQFF TGTGCCAGCAACCCGAAGGGTCCCAATGAGCAGTTCTTC
- TRBJ2-1 TRBV21-1 - CASSTRERGEYNEQFF TGTGCCAGCAGCACCCGTGAGCGGGGGGAGTACAATGAGCAGTTCTTC
- TRBJ1-2 TRBV9 - CASSGVGDNYGYTF TGTGCCAGCAGCGGGGTCGGGGATAACTATGGCTACACCTTC
- TRBJ1-5 TRBV3-1/TRBV3-2 - CASSLYSNQPQHF TGTGCCAGCAGCCTATATAGCAATCAGCCCCAGCATTTT